Following are 15 T cell receptor beta chains from one sample sequenced in a study of blood T cell repertoires in COVID-19. The repertoire was sequenced with immunoSEQ multiplex PCR; TCRdb's copy has only in-frame clones and lacks some. Of more than 85,000 clones in the sample, around three quarters were seen once. Sequenced material: peripheral blood. Receptors were obtained from a human donor in a cohort sampled during active or convalescent COVID-19.

The rearrangement uses TRBV6-4 and TRBJ2-7; 9 nucleotides match TRBD2. This CDR3 has 16 residues. After removal of 8 bases from V and 3 bases from J, the junction contained 14 bases not matched to a gene. Germline-derived CDR1 and CDR2 are MRHNA and SNTAGT. The CDR3 DNA reads TGTGCCAGCCCCCGGGCCCGCGCTAGCGGGATCTACGAGCAGTACTTC. Amino acid sequence: CASPRARASGIYEQYF.

The chain is built from TRBV20-1 and TRBJ1-6; 9 nucleotides match TRBD1. CDR1 and CDR2 (germline): DFQATT, SNEGSKA (reference sequence). V was clipped by 3 bases and J by 10 bases; unmatched bases: 7. The CDR3 is 14 amino acids. The CDR3 DNA reads TGCAGTGCTAGTCGGGACAGGGTTTCATCACCCCTCCACTTT. It codes for CSASRDRVSSPLHF.

The chain employs TRBV4-1 and TRBJ2-7; 9 bases map to TRBD1. This CDR3 has 17 residues. The germline V gene has CDR1 MGHRA and CDR2 YSYEKL. V lost 1 base to trimming and J lost 2 bases; unmatched junction nucleotides: 9. The CDR3 bases are TGCGCCAGCAGCCAAGGATCTAGGGACAGGGCTACCTACGAGCAGTACTTC. Its translation is CASSQGSRDRATYEQYF.

The rearrangement joins TRBV24-1 to TRBJ2-4; D is perhaps TRBD1 (6 bases). Germline V gene data show CDR1 as KGHDR and CDR2 as SFDVKD. The CDR3 extends over 16 amino acids. Between the trimmed V and J ends, which lost 0 bases and 4 bases, there was a span of 12 bases. CDR3 residues: CATSDLKLGQKNIQYF. The CDR3 DNA sequence: TGTGCCACCAGTGATTTGAAGTTGGGACAAAAAAACATTCAGTACTTC.

This clone came up once. The chain combines TRBV11-2 with TRBJ2-3, with 9 bases lining up with TRBD2. Germline V gene lookup returns CDR1 SGHAT and CDR2 FQNNGV. Trimming at V came to 5 bases and at J to 5 bases, leaving 11 bases not matched to a gene. The CDR3 runs 16 residues. The CDR3 DNA sequence: TGTGCCAGCAGCCGAACGATCTTGACTAGCGGAGATACGCAGTATTTT. This sequence encodes CASSRTILTSGDTQYF.

This rearrangement joins TRBV21-1 to TRBJ2-3; the D call in the table, TRBD2, was not verified against the DNA. TRBV21-1 is a recognized pseudogene. This CDR3 is built from 16 residues. CDR3 sequence: CASSKSRTSGSDTQYF. For the CDR3, the DNA is TGTGCCAGCAGCAAATCCCGGACTAGCGGGTCAGATACGCAGTATTTT.

The rearrangement links TRBV28 to TRBJ2-5; D may be TRBD2 (5 bases). V was cut by 7 bases and J by 3 bases, with 18 bases left in between. This CDR3 has 15 residues. Germline assignment: CDR1 MDHEN and CDR2 SYDVKM. CDR3 DNA sequence: TGTGCCAGCACCTCACATTCCGCGGGCGAAGAGACCCAGTACTTC. This translates into CASTSHSAGEETQYF.

The CDR3 nucleotides are TGTGCCAGCTCACCGTCAGGGGTTCAAGAGACCCAGTACTTC. Encoded protein: CASSPSGVQETQYF. The chain links TRBV18 to TRBJ2-5; a weak D match, TRBD1 (6 bases). The CDR3 is 14 amino acids. CDR1 and CDR2 from the germline V gene are KGHSH and LQKENI. Deletions cut 3 bases from V and 2 bases from J, with 10 bases between.

V and J are TRBV4-3 and TRBJ1-2; D unclear. The V gene's germline CDR1 is LGHNA and CDR2 YSLEER. V lost 0 bases, J lost 2 bases, and 10 bases lay in between. The CDR3 is 15 amino acids. The CDR3 loop reads CASSQDWAVNYGYTF. The CDR3 DNA sequence: TGCGCCAGCAGCCAAGACTGGGCTGTAAACTATGGCTACACCTTC.

This chain joins TRBV9 and TRBJ2-3; possible D gene TRBD1, 5 bases. V lost 0 bases and J 6 bases, leaving 17 bases between the germline ends. Germline-derived CDR1 and CDR2 are SGDLS and YYNGEE. This CDR3 is 16 amino acids long. DNA of the CDR3: TGTGCCAGCAGCGTAGCGACAGCTCTCCCCGGGGATACGCAGTATTTT. Translating gives CASSVATALPGDTQYF. Complete variable domain (other parts from reference TRBV9 and TRBJ2-3): DSGVTQTPKHLITATGQRVTLRCSPRSGDLSVYWYQQSLDQGLQFLIQYYNGEERAKGNILERFSAQQFPDLHSELNLSSLELGDSALYFCASSVATALPGDTQYFGPGTRLTVL.

This clone was detected a few times. As DNA, the CDR3 is TGCGCCAGCAGCCAAGTGGGGGGACGGGATACGCAGTATTTT. The encoded protein is CASSQVGGRDTQYF. The chain employs TRBV4-1 and TRBJ2-3, with a weak D call TRBD2 (6 bases). CDR3 length: 14 amino acids. Trimming pared 1 base from V and 6 bases from J, leaving 11 bases between. Germline CDR1 is MGHRA and CDR2 is YSYEKL.

The chain recombines TRBV5-1 with TRBJ2-3, with D tentatively TRBD2 (6 bases). The V end was cut by 0 bases, the J end by 3 bases, with 11 bases between. This CDR3 spans 15 amino acids. In germline, CDR1 is SGHRS, CDR2 YFSETQ. The CDR3 nucleotides read TGCGCCAGCAGCTTGGCCCCAGGGAGGACAGATACGCAGTATTTT. Protein product: CASSLAPGRTDTQYF.

The chain uses TRBV5-1 and TRBJ2-2, with D tentatively TRBD2 (5 bases). The CDR3 consists of 17 residues. Germline CDR1 and CDR2: SGHRS and YFSETQ. V was clipped by 1 base and J by 3 bases, with 16 bases between them. The CDR3 loop is CASSLQPGLPDTGELFF. In DNA form, the CDR3 reads TGCGCCAGCAGCTTGCAACCAGGACTCCCCGACACCGGGGAGCTGTTTTTT.

This sequence joins TRBV28 and TRBJ2-7; tentatively, D is TRBD2 (5 bases). Trimming removed 10 bases at V and 2 bases at J, with 12 bases between. Germline CDR1 and CDR2: MDHEN and SYDVKM. The CDR3 spans 12 residues. The CDR3 DNA is TGTGCCACCTGGCGGGTAGCCTACGAGCAGTACTTC. This codes for CATWRVAYEQYF.

The rearrangement uses TRBV6-1 and TRBJ2-3, with a tentative D call TRBD2 (7 bases). V gave up 3 bases and J gave up 5 bases, with 15 bases separating them. The V gene's germline CDR1 is MNHNS and CDR2 SASEGT. This CDR3 is 15 amino acids long. The DNA for the CDR3 is TGTGCCAGCAGTGAGGTAGGACAGCGGGGAGATACGCAGTATTTT. This sequence encodes CASSEVGQRGDTQYF.